The rows below give T cell receptor beta chains drawn from one sample of a study of CD8+CD57+ T cells in acquired aplastic anemia. One entry per CDR3 protein, called by TCRdb with MiXCR from the reads. The sample has 200,000 to 250,000 distinct CDR3 sequences; 65% are singletons. Sequenced material: sorted CD4+, CD8+, or CD8+CD57+ T cells (not recorded which) from PBMCs. These receptors were taken from a human donor with aplastic anemia. Each CDR3 is given with its conserved first and last residue. The order of the fields is J gene, D gene, V gene, clone size, CDR3 protein, CDR3 DNA. A D gene is named only where the DNA matches it firmly. Clone sizes are given selectively: once, few, many, or a class where the clone is expanded.

>TRBJ2-1|TRBD1|TRBV10-3|many
CAISVDRAYNEQFF
TGTGCCATCAGTGTGGACAGGGCTTACAATGAGCAGTTCTTC
>TRBJ1-5|NA|TRBV20-1|NA
CSASGGYTQHF
TGCAGTGCTAGCGGGGGGTACACGCAGCATTTT
>TRBJ1-4|NA|TRBV6-5|NA
CASSGGSNEKLFF
TGTGCCAGCAGTGGGGGGTCTAATGAAAAACTGTTTTTT
>TRBJ2-7|NA|TRBV2|NA
CASNLASYEQYF
TGTGCCAGCAACTTGGCGTCCTACGAGCAGTACTTC
>TRBJ1-1|NA|TRBV7-9|NA
CASSYSVQEMNTEAFF
TGCGCCAGCAGCTACTCCGTACAGGAAATGAACACTGAAGCTTTCTTT
>TRBJ1-5|NA|TRBV7-9|NA
CASSFYLGGHSSNQPQHF
TGTGCCAGCAGCTTTTATCTAGGGGGACACAGTAGCAATCAGCCCCAGCATTTT
>TRBJ1-2|TRBD1|TRBV2|once
CASSDRGGANHGYTF
TGTGCCAGCAGTGACAGGGGGGGAGCTAACCATGGCTACACCTTC
>TRBJ2-1|NA|TRBV25-1|once
CASSEYRGDEQFF
TGTGCCAGCAGTGAATATAGAGGCGATGAGCAGTTCTTC
>TRBJ2-3|TRBD2|TRBV5-1|NA
CASSTLLAGEPDTQYF
TGCGCCAGCAGCACGCTACTAGCGGGAGAACCAGATACGCAGTATTTT
>TRBJ2-1|TRBD2|TRBV5-6|NA
CASSRTSGALYNEQFF
TGTGCCAGCAGTCGCACTAGCGGGGCACTCTACAATGAGCAGTTCTTC
>TRBJ2-7|NA|TRBV5-1|few
CASTTVSGTYEQYF
TGCGCCAGCACCACAGTTAGCGGTACCTACGAGCAGTACTTC
>TRBJ2-7|TRBD1|TRBV9|NA
CASSVAAGTGSYEQYF
TGTGCCAGCAGCGTAGCGGCCGGGACAGGGTCCTACGAGCAGTACTTC
>TRBJ1-4|NA|TRBV12-3/TRBV12-4|NA
CASGPRGEKLFF
TGTGCCAGCGGTCCCCGTGGGGAAAAACTGTTTTTT
>TRBJ2-1|NA|TRBV24-1|NA
CATSDLRRGEVNEQFF
TGTGCCACCAGTGATTTGCGACGGGGAGAGGTCAATGAGCAGTTCTTC
>TRBJ2-1|TRBD2|TRBV2|NA
CASSEILAGEGEQFF
TGTGCCAGCAGTGAGATCCTAGCGGGAGAGGGTGAGCAGTTCTTC
>TRBJ2-7|NA|TRBV7-3|NA
CASSSGSSYEQYF
TGTGCCAGCAGCTCCGGGAGCTCCTACGAGCAGTACTTC
>TRBJ2-5|TRBD2|TRBV9|NA
CASSRFSGDQETQYF
TGTGCCAGCAGTCGTTTTAGCGGGGATCAGGAGACCCAGTACTTC
>TRBJ1-5|TRBD1|TRBV15|NA
CATSIQTGGEQPQHF
TGTGCCACCAGCATCCAGACAGGGGGAGAACAGCCCCAGCATTTT
>TRBJ1-1|NA|TRBV7-7|few
CASSSSMNTEAFF
TGTGCCAGCAGCTCCTCAATGAACACTGAAGCTTTCTTT
>TRBJ2-1|NA|TRBV2|few
CASDNNEQFF
TGTGCCAGCGACAACAATGAGCAGTTCTTC
>TRBJ1-1|NA|TRBV2|NA
CASSLDRQGNTEAFF
TGTGCCAGCAGCTTGGATCGTCAGGGGAACACTGAAGCTTTCTTT
>TRBJ2-5|NA|TRBV12-3/TRBV12-4|many
CASSFWGEKQETQYF
TGTGCCAGCAGTTTTTGGGGGGAGAAACAAGAGACCCAGTACTTC
>TRBJ1-1|NA|TRBV20-1|NA
CSARDGKRVNTEAFF
TGCAGTGCTAGAGACGGGAAAAGGGTGAACACTGAAGCTTTCTTT
>TRBJ2-7|TRBD2|TRBV2|few
CASGGLAGSPYEQYF
TGTGCCAGCGGAGGACTAGCGGGTTCCCCCTACGAGCAGTACTTC
>TRBJ2-2|NA|TRBV2|once
CASRGGRVNAGELFF
TGTGCCAGCAGGGGAGGCAGGGTAAACGCCGGGGAGCTGTTTTTT
>TRBJ1-2|TRBD1|TRBV9|NA
CASSVDSGGLYGYTF
TGTGCCAGCAGCGTAGACTCAGGGGGACTGTATGGCTACACCTTC
>TRBJ1-1|TRBD1|TRBV6-1|NA
CASSGDRELNTEAFF
TGTGCCAGCAGTGGGGACAGGGAGTTGAACACTGAAGCTTTCTTT
>TRBJ2-3|TRBD2|TRBV7-3|NA
CASSPGLVKDTQYF
TGTGCCAGCAGCCCTGGACTAGTTAAAGATACGCAGTATTTT
>TRBJ1-2|TRBD1|TRBV20-1|once
CSALNPRTGATYGYTF
TGCAGTGCTCTTAATCCTCGGACAGGGGCGACCTATGGCTACACCTTC
>TRBJ1-4|TRBD1|TRBV15|NA
CATSRDRVGEKLFF
TGTGCCACCAGCCGGGACAGGGTCGGGGAAAAACTGTTTTTT
>TRBJ2-3|NA|TRBV20-1|NA
CSASRGETRRSHTQYF
TGCAGTGCTAGTAGAGGGGAGACACGGCGTTCGCATACGCAGTATTTT
>TRBJ2-1|TRBD1|TRBV5-6|NA
CASSLERTGQFF
TGTGCCAGCAGCTTGGAGAGGACAGGTCAGTTCTTC
>TRBJ2-7|NA|TRBV15|NA
CATSRDRGRYEQYF
TGTGCCACCAGCAGAGATAGGGGCCGATACGAGCAGTACTTC
>TRBJ2-3|NA|TRBV7-2|NA
CASSSNRGGTDTQYF
TGTGCCAGCAGCTCGAATAGGGGCGGGACAGATACGCAGTATTTT
>TRBJ1-2|TRBD1|TRBV24-1|NA
CATSDGTGYGYTF
TGTGCCACCAGTGACGGGACAGGGTATGGCTACACCTTC
>TRBJ2-5|NA|TRBV7-7|NA
CASSFPGETQYF
TGTGCTAGCAGCTTTCCTGGGGAGACCCAGTACTTC
>TRBJ2-3|TRBD2|TRBV7-2|NA
CASSSGGNTDTQYF
TGTGCCAGCAGCTCCGGGGGGAACACAGATACGCAGTATTTT
>TRBJ2-5|NA|TRBV2|few
CASSEGWGGLETQYF
TGTGCCAGCAGTGAAGGGTGGGGGGGGCTGGAGACCCAGTACTTC
>TRBJ2-7|TRBD2|TRBV20-1|NA
CSARDGQSGGVYEQYF
TGCAGTGCTAGAGACGGACAGTCGGGAGGGGTCTACGAGCAGTACTTC
>TRBJ1-2|NA|TRBV3-1|many
CASSHPGNYGYTF
TGTGCCAGCAGCCATCCGGGTAACTATGGCTACACCTTC
>TRBJ1-6|NA|TRBV24-1|NA
CATSAGGNSPLHF
TGTGCCACCAGCGCCGGGGGAAATTCACCCCTCCACTTT
>TRBJ2-1|TRBD2|TRBV15|few
CATSSSGTSGGPSYNEQFF
TGTGCCACCAGCAGCTCCGGGACTAGCGGGGGGCCGTCCTACAATGAGCAGTTCTTC
>TRBJ2-7|TRBD1|TRBV2|few
CASSADRGYLYEQYF
TGTGCCAGCAGTGCCGACAGGGGGTACCTCTACGAGCAGTACTTC
>TRBJ1-4|NA|TRBV12-3/TRBV12-4|few
CASSSPKLQGNNEELFF
TGTGCCAGCAGCTCACCGAAACTACAGGGTAATAATGAAGAACTGTTTTTT
>TRBJ1-2|NA|TRBV4-1|once
CASSQPTGYMDYGYTF
TGCGCCAGCAGCCAACCCACGGGGTACATGGACTATGGCTACACCTTC
>TRBJ2-7|TRBD2|TRBV24-1|NA
CATSEGLAGAHEQYF
TGTGCCACCAGTGAGGGACTAGCGGGAGCCCACGAGCAGTACTTC